This T cell receptor beta chain was identified during a study of blood T cells in healthy people across ages. CDR1 and CDR2 from the germline V gene are LGHNA and YSLEER. The CDR3 extends over 14 amino acids. For this clonotype: The antigen is undetermined. Mismatch with germline at one junction end may stem from a read error.

Using a J-beta primer mix together with a sample-barcoded 5' primer, a second PCR was run for about 6 to 12 cycles. A template-switch adaptor with 12 random nucleotides tagged each cDNA molecule. Every sample returned 2.5 million or more CDR3-containing paired-end reads. TCRdb used MiXCR to reprocess the 5' RACE reads, holding one entry per CDR3 protein. The profile shows about 670,000 distinct CDR3 sequences, approximately 40% of them singletons. Study-wide points: Across the age range, TCR beta diversity per million T cells fell in a roughly linear way. Strongly correlated with naive T cell percentage was TCR beta diversity.

The chain uses TRBV4-3 and TRBJ2-2; D not certain. This clonotype originated in a man aged 80 or over in good health. The material sequenced was blood. This chain's CDR3 is CASRQDWDTGELFF. CDR3 sequence (DNA): TGCGCCAGCAGGCAAGATTGGGACACCGGGGAGCTGTTTTTT.